This T cell receptor (beta chain) was identified during a study of cytomegalovirus exposure and HLA in healthy donors. PCR amplification relied on 60 Vbeta primers (plus 13 Jbeta primers). Per the study methods: In a later analysis, some 80 million unique TCR beta chains included roughly 11 million shared by two or more donors. Here immunoSEQ multiplex PCR was the method, and the copy in TCRdb shows in-frame clones only, minus some. The V and J calls and clone size are taken from that table; D and trimming were inferred from the DNA. The table records approximately 90,000 clones, roughly 8.2% of them present only once. This clone was seen more than once but under ten times. This CDR3 is 14 amino acids long. The trim removed 5 bases at V and 7 bases at J, leaving 7 bases unmatched. Germline CDR1 is MNHEY and CDR2 is SVGAGI.

Sequences were obtained from PBMCs. This TCR derives from a man aged 45 to 65 in good health and CMV-seronegative. The chain carries TRBV6-5 and TRBJ1-2; 10 bases line up with TRBD1. In DNA form, the CDR3 reads TGTGCCAGCAGTCCCCCGGGACAGGGGAGTGGCTACACCTTC. As protein: CASSPPGQGSGYTF.